The clone carrying this T cell receptor beta chain occurred a few times. Its cognate antigen is unknown. This sample is drawn from a study of cytomegalovirus exposure and HLA in healthy donors. General study points: The number of N-insertions in an Asian-associated ancestry cluster was reportedly below the roughly 670-donor mean in a later analysis.

PCR used 60 Vbeta primers and 13 Jbeta primers. Original processing methods: About 10 million of about 80 million unique TCR beta chains were shared, per a later count. The data were produced by immunoSEQ multiplex PCR, yet TCRdb's version contains in-frame clones alone and is incomplete. V, J and clone size are those of that table, while D and trimming were read from the DNA. The sample consists of some 170,000 clones, around 79% of them appearing once. Trimming took 4 bases from V and 4 from J; bases not matched to a gene: 5. Germline V gene data show CDR1 as MDHEN and CDR2 as SYDVKM. There are 15 residues in the CDR3.

This receptor was identified in a man between 35 and 55 years old in good health and CMV-seropositive. Sequenced sample: PBMCs. The chain is built from TRBV28 and TRBJ2-2; 8 nucleotides align to TRBD1. The CDR3 is CASSSSTGVTGELFF. CDR3 DNA: TGTGCCAGCAGTTCCTCGACAGGGGTCACCGGGGAGCTGTTTTTT.